This T cell receptor (beta chain) was sequenced for a study of cytomegalovirus exposure and HLA in healthy donors. It was with 60 Vbeta and 13 Jbeta primers that the PCR ran. Profiled with immunoSEQ multiplex PCR; TCRdb holds only in-frame clones, not every one. The sample contains 200,000 or so clones, 84% of which appear only once. The trim removed 5 bases at V and 10 bases at J, leaving 6 bases unmatched. The CDR3 loop spans 13 amino acids. In germline, CDR1 is MDHEN, CDR2 SYDVKM. The source material was PBMCs. The chain links TRBV28 to TRBJ2-1; 9 bases fit TRBD2. The receptor was isolated from a boy between 10 and 17 years old in good health and CMV-seronegative. CDR3 nucleotides: TGTGCCAGCAGTCTAGCGGGGCGGGGAGAGCAGTTCTTC. This codes for CASSLAGRGEQFF.